These T cell receptor beta chains were read from a single sample in a study of blood T cells in healthy people across ages. One entry per CDR3 protein results from TCRdb running MiXCR on the 5' RACE reads. The sample carries hundreds of thousands of distinct CDR3 sequences, 44% recorded once. Sequencing was carried out using blood. These TCRs come from a man aged 55 to 69 in good health. Each CDR3 is given with its conserved first and last residue. A clone size is listed for some rows: how often the clone was seen (once, few, many), or a class if it is expanded.

V,size,J,CDR3
TRBV4-2,-,TRBJ2-5,CASSPKRDRGLETQYF
TRBV20-1,-,-,CSASRGPPLYEQYF
TRBV4-3,few,TRBJ1-2,CASSQDQGRRGPYGYTF
TRBV3-1,-,TRBJ2-5,CASSANPGTRGAETQYF
TRBV7-2,-,TRBJ2-5,CASSLALGNEQYF
TRBV24-1,many,TRBJ2-1,CATSRGGAETEQFF
TRBV11-3,-,TRBJ1-1,CASSHGTGRNGGRGGAFF
TRBV4-1,few,TRBJ2-1,CASSQEPNNNEQFF
TRBV5-5,few,TRBJ1-4,CASSLQRTNEKLFF
TRBV27,-,TRBJ1-6,CASKGPPAHNSPLHF
TRBV14,few,TRBJ1-6,CASSQVGVNSPLHF
TRBV20-1,once,TRBJ2-7,CSARDHGSSYEQYF
TRBV6-2/TRBV6-3,-,TRBJ2-7,CASSLSGTRGYEQYF
TRBV9,once,TRBJ1-1,CASGGPEAEAFF
TRBV29-1,-,TRBJ2-3,CSAAGTSGSDTQYF